This T cell receptor beta chain derives from a study of blood T cell repertoires in COVID-19. Clones were sequenced by immunoSEQ multiplex PCR, and TCRdb holds only the in-frame ones, with some missing. The table records approximately 80,000 clones, roughly 88% of them present only once. CDR3 length: 15 amino acids. J lost 5 bases, V lost 0 bases, and 4 bases had no gene match. From germline, CDR1 is LGHNA and CDR2 YSLEER. In this sample, this clone turned up once. The origin of this receptor is a man aged 45-65 years with active COVID-19. Sequences were obtained from peripheral blood. This chain uses TRBV4-3 with TRBJ1-5, with TRBD1 matching over 7 bases. The CDR3 protein is CASSQDTGEDQPQHF. The CDR3 region has the DNA TGCGCCAGCAGCCAAGATACAGGGGAGGATCAGCCCCAGCATTTT.